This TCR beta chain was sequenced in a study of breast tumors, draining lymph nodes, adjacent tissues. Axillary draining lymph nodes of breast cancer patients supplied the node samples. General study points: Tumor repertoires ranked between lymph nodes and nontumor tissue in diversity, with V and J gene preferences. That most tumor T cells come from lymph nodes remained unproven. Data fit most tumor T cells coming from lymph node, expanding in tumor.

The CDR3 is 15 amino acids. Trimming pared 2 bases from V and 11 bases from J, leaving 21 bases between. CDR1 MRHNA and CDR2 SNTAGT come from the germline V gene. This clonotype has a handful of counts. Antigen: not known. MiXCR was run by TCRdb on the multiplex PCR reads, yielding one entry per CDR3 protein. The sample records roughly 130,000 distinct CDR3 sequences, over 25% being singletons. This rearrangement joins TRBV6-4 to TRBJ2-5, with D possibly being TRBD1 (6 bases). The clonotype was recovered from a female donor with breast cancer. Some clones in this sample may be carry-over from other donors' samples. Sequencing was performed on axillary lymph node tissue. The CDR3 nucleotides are TGTGCCAGCAGTGACACCGACTTCCAGGACAGCAAACAGTACTTC. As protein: CASSDTDFQDSKQYF.